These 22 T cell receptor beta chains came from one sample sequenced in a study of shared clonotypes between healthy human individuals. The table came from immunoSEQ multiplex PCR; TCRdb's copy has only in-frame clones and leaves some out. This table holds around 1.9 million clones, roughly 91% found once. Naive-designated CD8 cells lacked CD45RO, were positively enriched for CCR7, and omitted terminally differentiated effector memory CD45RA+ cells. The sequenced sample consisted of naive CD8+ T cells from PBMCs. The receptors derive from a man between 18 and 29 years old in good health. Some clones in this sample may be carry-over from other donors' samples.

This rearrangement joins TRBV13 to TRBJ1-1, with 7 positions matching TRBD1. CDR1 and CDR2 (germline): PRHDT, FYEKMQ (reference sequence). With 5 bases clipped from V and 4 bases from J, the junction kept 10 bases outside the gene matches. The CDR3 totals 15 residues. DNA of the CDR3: TGTGCCAGCAGCCCCCGGACAGGCGTCTCCACTGAAGCTTTCTTT. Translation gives CASSPRTGVSTEAFF.

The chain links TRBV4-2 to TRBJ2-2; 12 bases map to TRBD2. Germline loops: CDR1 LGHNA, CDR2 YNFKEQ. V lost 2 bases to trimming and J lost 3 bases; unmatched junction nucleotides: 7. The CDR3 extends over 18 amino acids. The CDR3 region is CASSQQTSGSGYTGELFF. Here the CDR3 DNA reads TGTGCCAGCAGCCAACAGACTAGCGGGAGTGGGTACACCGGGGAGCTGTTTTTT.

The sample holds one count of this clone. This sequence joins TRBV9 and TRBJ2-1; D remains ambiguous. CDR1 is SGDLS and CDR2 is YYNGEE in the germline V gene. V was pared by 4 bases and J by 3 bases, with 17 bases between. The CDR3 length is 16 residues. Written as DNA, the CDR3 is TGTGCCAGCAGCACCCAAGCCCAACCGCGCTACAATGAGCAGTTCTTC. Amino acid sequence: CASSTQAQPRYNEQFF.

CDR3 protein: CASSHVLAGALETQYF. CDR3 sequence (DNA): TGCGCCAGCAGCCACGTACTAGCGGGAGCCCTGGAGACCCAGTACTTC. The chain links TRBV4-1 to TRBJ2-5, with TRBD2 identical over 11 bases. This CDR3 has 16 amino acids. The J segment lost 5 bases and the V segment lost 3 bases, leaving 8 bases of the junction unmatched. CDR1 and CDR2 from the germline V gene are MGHRA and YSYEKL.

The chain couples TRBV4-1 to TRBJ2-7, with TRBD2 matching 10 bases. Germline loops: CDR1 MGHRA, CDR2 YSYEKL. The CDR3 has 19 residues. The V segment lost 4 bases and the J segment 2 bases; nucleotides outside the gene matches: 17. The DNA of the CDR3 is TGCGCCAGCAGCCCTCAAACAGGGGCCCCTAGCGGGAGCACCTACGAGCAGTACTTC. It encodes CASSPQTGAPSGSTYEQYF.

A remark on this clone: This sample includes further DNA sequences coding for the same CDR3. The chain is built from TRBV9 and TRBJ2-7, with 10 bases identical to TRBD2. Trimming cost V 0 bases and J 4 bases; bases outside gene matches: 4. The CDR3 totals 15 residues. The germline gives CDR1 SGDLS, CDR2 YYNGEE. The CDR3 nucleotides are TGTGCCAGCAGCGTAGGAGCGGGAGGGCCATACGAGCAGTACTTC. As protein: CASSVGAGGPYEQYF.

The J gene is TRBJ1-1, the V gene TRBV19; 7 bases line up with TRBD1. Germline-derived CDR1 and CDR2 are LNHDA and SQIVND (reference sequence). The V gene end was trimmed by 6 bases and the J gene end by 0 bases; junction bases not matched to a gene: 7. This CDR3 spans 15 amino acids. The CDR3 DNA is TGTGCCAGTAGGAAGCCAGGGGGTATGAACACTGAAGCTTTCTTT. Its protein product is CASRKPGGMNTEAFF.

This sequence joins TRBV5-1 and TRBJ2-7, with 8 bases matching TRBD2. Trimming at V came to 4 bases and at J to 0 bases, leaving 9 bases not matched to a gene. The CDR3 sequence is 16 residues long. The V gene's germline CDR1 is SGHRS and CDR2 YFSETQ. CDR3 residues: CASSTTSGGNSYEQYF. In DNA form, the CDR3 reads TGCGCCAGCAGCACAACTAGCGGAGGGAACTCCTACGAGCAGTACTTC.

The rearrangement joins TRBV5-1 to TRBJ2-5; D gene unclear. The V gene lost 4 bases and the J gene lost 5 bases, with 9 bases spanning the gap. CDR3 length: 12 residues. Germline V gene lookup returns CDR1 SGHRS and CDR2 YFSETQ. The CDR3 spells CASSPEGETQYF. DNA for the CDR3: TGCGCCAGCAGCCCGGAAGGGGAGACCCAGTACTTC.

This CDR3 reads CASSLTSGSSEQYF. DNA of the CDR3: TGTGCCAGCAGCTTAACTAGCGGGAGTAGTGAGCAGTACTTC. The genes are TRBV7-2 and TRBJ2-7, with 11 bases identical to TRBD2. Trimming cost V 2 bases and J 7 bases; bases outside gene matches: 4. The CDR3 loop spans 14 amino acids. Germline lookup yields CDR1 SGHTA and CDR2 FQGNSA.

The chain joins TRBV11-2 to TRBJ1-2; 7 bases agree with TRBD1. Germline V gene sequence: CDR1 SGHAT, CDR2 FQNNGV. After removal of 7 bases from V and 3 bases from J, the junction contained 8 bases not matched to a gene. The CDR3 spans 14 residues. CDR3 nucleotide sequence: TGTGCCAGCACCCCAACGGGACAGTACTATGGCTACACCTTC. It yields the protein CASTPTGQYYGYTF.

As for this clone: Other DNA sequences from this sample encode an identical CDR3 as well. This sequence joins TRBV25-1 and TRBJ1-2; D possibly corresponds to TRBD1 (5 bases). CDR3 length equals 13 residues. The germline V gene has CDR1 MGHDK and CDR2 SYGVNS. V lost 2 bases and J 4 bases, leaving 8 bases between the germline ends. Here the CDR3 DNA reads TGTGCCAGCAGTGAAGGGGGAAGCTATGGCTACACCTTC. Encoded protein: CASSEGGSYGYTF.

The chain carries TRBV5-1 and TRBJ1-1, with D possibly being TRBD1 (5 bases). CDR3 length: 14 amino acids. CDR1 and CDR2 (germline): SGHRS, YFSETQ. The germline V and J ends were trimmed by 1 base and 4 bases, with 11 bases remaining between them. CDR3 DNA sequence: TGCGCCAGCAGCTTGTATCAGGGCTCCACTGAAGCTTTCTTT. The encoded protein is CASSLYQGSTEAFF.

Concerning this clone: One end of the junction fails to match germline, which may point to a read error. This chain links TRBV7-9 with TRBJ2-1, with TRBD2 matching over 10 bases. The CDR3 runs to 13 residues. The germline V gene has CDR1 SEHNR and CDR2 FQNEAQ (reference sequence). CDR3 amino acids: CASSLAGEVEQFF. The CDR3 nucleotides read TGTGCCAGCAGCCTAGCGGGAGAAGTTGAGCAGTTCTTC.

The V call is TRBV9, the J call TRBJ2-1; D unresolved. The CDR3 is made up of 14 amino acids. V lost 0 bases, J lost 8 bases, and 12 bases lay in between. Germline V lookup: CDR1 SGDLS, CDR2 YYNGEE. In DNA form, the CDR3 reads TGTGCCAGCAGCGTAGTCCCTAGTTCCTATGAGCAGTTCTTC. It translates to CASSVVPSSYEQFF.

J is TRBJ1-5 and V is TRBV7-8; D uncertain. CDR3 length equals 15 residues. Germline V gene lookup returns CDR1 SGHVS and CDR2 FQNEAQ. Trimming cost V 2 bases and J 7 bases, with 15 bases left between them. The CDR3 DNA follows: TGTGCCAGCAGCTTATCTAGGGTTCAGTACCAGCCCCAGCATTTT. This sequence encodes CASSLSRVQYQPQHF.

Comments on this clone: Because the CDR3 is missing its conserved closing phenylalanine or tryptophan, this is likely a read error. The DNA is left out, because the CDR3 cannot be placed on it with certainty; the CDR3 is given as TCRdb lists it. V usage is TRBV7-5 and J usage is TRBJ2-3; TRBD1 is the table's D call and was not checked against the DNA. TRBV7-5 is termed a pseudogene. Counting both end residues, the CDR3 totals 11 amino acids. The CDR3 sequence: CVRSPKPGQRG.

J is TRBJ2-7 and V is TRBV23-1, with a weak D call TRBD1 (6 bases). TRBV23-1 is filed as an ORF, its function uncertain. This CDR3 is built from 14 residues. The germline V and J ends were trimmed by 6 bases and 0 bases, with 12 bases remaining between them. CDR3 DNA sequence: TGCGCCAGCAGCCATTGGGACAACTCCTACGAGCAGTACTTC. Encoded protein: CASSHWDNSYEQYF.

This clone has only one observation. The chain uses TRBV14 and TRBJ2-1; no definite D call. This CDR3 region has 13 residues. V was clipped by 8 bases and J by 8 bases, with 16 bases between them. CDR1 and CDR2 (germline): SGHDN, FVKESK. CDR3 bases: TGTGCCAGCGGCATAGGTAGAGCCGATGAGCAGTTCTTC. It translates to CASGIGRADEQFF.

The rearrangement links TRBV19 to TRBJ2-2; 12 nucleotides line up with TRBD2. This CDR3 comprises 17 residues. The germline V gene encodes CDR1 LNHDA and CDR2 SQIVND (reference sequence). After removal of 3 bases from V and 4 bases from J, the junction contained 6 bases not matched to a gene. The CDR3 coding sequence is TGTGCCAGTAGTATTCCCCGGACTAGCGGGATCACCGGGGAGCTGTTTTTT. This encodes CASSIPRTSGITGELFF. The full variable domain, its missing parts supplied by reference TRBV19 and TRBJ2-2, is DGGITQSPKYLFRKEGQNVTLSCEQNLNHDAMYWYRQDPGQGLRLIYYSQIVNDFQKGDIAEGYSVSREKKESFPLTVTSAQKNPTAFYLCASSIPRTSGITGELFFGEGSRLTVL.

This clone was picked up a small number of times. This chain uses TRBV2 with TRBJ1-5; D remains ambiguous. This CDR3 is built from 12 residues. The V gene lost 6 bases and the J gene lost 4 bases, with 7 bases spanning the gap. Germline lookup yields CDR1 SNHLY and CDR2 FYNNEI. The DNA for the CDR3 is TGTGCCAGCAGCATGATAAATCAGCCCCAGCATTTT. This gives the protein CASSMINQPQHF.

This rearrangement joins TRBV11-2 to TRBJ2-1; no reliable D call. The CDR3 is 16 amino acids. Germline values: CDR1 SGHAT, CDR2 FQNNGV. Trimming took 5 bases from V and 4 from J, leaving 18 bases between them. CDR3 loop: CASSRSTAVPYNEQFF. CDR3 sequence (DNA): TGTGCCAGCAGCCGGTCGACGGCGGTGCCTTACAATGAGCAGTTCTTC.